This T cell receptor beta chain was captured in a study of T cell responses to AZD1222 COVID-19 vaccine (dated by TCRdb to about 2021). With respect to the entire study: AZD1222 recipients with second doses at about 4 weeks or about 12 weeks were pooled, because spike-specific TCR depth and breadth did not differ between schedules. Trial participants were enrolled by age into 18-55, 56-69 and 70-plus year subgroups, with 148, 28 and 57 TCR-sequenced participants respectively. A total of just over 230 trial participants underwent TCR sequencing, of whom nearly 210 had received two doses of AZD1222 and roughly 26 had received two doses of the MenACWY control vaccine. What the research found in general, with its limitations: Nearly half of unique spike-specific TCRs reportedly recognized epitopes outside regions mutated in the B.1.351 and B.1.1.7 variants. No day 14 peak-response samples were available, so repertoires were characterized only after the peak T cell response. Conclusions about previously exposed vaccinees were limited because only six AZD1222 recipients were SARS-CoV-2 seropositive at baseline. The vaccine-associated CD4 TCRs covered the entire spike protein, and the dominant responses fell in regions 160-218 and 743-854. After two AZD1222 doses, spike-specific TCR breadth and depth were significantly higher than at day 0 and than in MenACWY recipients. Participants were mostly white British and included more females than males, and it was suggested by the authors that clonal diversity may have been underestimated. In the small 56-69-year group, the increase in depth fell short of significance, most likely because of low power.

A remark on this clone: What this receptor recognizes is not known. No base quality information exists; no much larger clone differs at one position.

The CDR3 regions of human TCRbeta chains were analyzed by immunosequencing. Per the source publication's procedure: TCRs in the repertoires were compared against a reference library of SARS-CoV-2-specific TCRs that had been generated with the MIRA antigen-specificity platform. Breadth meant the fraction of unique TCRs that were SARS-CoV-2-associated, whereas depth meant the fraction of total T cells that were SARS-CoV-2-associated. Using the MIRA data, every spike-specific TCR was mapped to the spike region that the TCR reacted to and assigned to either a CD4 or a CD8 class. Log10-transformed breadth and depth values were compared by one-way ANOVA with Sidak's multiple comparisons tests. Sourced from immuneACCESS, this table was stored by TCRdb with only in-frame sequences that have V and J called. A share of the clones is absent; for the studies checked, an unresolved V gene accounts for under half, and the remainder has no known explanation. Clonal size and the V and J genes are those of that table, whereas D and trimming came from the DNA. Across this sample there are 95,000 to 110,000 clones, with roughly 87% seen only once. The top ten clones comprise 4% to 5.5% of the sample.

V is pared back by 0 bases and J by 3 bases, with 9 bases lying between the germline termini. The CDR3 sequence holds 14 residues, the cysteine and phenylalanine included. Only the CDR3 part of the read is kept: 42 bases, read in frame from the first base. CDR1 and CDR2 (SGHRS, YFSETQ) derive from the germline V gene. The time point label for this specimen denotes: baseline before first vaccination. Samples from vaccinated people were obtained from the UK trials COV001 and COV002, which included a single-blind randomized controlled phase 2/3 trial of AZD1222 (ChAdOx1 nCoV-19) in healthy adults. For TCRbeta chain sequencing, PBMC samples from trial participants were taken at day 0 and at day 28 after the second dose.

This TCR was sampled from an adult in good health. The chain uses TRBV5-1 and TRBJ1-1; no D gene is confidently identified. Sequences were derived from peripheral blood, sampled on day 0 of AZD1222 vaccination. The CDR3 protein is CASSLGGADTEAFF. The DNA is as follows: TGCGCCAGCAGCTTGGGGGGTGCGGACACTGAAGCTTTCTTT.